The clone carrying this T cell receptor beta chain turned up a few times. This CDR3 is 13 amino acids long. Germline assignment: CDR1 SQVTM and CDR2 ANQGSEA. Trimming removed 3 bases at V and 3 bases at J, with 11 bases between. In TCRdb, the RT-PCR reads were re-called with MiXCR into one record per CDR3 protein. The profile shows about 700,000 distinct CDR3 sequences, 12% to 15% of them singletons. The V gene is TRBV29-1, the J gene TRBJ1-1; D gene ambiguous. The source material was memory CD4+ T cells from blood. The receptor's source is a female donor in good health, serving as a healthy control. The CDR3 nucleotides read TGCAGCGTTGAGCGTAATGGGGACACTGAAGCTTTCTTT. The encoded protein is CSVERNGDTEAFF.